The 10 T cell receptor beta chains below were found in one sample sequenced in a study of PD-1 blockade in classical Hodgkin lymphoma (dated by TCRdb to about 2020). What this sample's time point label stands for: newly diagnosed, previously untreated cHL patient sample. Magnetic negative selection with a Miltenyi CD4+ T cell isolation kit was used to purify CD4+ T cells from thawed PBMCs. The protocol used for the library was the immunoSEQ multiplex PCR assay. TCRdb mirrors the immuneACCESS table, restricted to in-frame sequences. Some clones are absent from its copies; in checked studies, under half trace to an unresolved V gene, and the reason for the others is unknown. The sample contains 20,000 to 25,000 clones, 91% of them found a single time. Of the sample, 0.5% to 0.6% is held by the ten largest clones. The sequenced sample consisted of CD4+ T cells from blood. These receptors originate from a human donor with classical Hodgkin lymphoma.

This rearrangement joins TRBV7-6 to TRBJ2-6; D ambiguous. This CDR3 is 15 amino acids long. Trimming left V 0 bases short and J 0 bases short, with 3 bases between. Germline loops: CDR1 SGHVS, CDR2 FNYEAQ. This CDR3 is CASSLAPSGANVLTF. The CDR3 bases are TGTGCCAGCAGCTTAGCTCCCTCTGGGGCCAACGTCCTGACTTTC.

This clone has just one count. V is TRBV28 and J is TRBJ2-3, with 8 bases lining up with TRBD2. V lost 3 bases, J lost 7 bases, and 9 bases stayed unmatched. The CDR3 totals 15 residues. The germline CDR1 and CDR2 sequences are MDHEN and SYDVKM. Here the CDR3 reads CASSLGAGAPHTQYF. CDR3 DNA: TGTGCCAGCAGTTTGGGAGCGGGGGCTCCCCATACGCAGTATTTT. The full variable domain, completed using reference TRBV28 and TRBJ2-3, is DVKVTQSSRYLVKRTGEKVFLECVQDMDHENMFWYRQDPGLGLRLIYFSYDVKMKEKGDIPEGYSVSREKKERFSLILESASTNQTSMYLCASSLGAGAPHTQYFGPGTRLTVL.

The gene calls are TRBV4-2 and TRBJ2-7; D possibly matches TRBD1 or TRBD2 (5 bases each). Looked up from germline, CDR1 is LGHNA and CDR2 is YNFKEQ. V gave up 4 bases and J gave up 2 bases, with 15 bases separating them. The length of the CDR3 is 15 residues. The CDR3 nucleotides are TGTGCCAGCAGCCTATGGACCCAGGGAGCCTACGAGCAGTACTTC. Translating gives CASSLWTQGAYEQYF.

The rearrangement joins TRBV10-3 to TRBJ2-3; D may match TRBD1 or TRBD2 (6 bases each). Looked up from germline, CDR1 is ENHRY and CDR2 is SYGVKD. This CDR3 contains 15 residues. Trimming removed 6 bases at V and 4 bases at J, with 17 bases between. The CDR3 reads CAISGGSSPPDTQYF. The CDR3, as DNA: TGTGCCATCAGCGGGGGCTCGTCCCCTCCAGATACGCAGTATTTT.

The DNA of the CDR3 is TGTGCCAGCAGTGTAACCGGGACAGTGTCCTACGAGCAGTACTTC. Its translation is CASSVTGTVSYEQYF. The chain uses TRBV6-1 and TRBJ2-7; the match to TRBD1 covers 7 bases. V was clipped by 4 bases and J by 1 base; unmatched bases: 7. CDR3 length: 15 residues. From germline, CDR1 is MNHNS and CDR2 SASEGT.

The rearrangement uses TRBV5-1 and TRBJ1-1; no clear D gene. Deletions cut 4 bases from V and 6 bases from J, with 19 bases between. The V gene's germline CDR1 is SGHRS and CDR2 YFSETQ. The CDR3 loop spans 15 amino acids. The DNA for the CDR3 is TGCGCCAGCAGCCCCTCGGAGATTCTGGGCGCTGAAGCTTTCTTT. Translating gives CASSPSEILGAEAFF.

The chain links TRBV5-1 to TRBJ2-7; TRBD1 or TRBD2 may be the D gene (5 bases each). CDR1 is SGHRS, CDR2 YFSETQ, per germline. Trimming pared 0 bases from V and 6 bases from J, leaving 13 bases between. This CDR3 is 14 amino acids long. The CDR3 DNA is TGCGCCAGCAGCTTGGAAGCAGGGAGAGGCGAGCAGTACTTC. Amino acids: CASSLEAGRGEQYF.

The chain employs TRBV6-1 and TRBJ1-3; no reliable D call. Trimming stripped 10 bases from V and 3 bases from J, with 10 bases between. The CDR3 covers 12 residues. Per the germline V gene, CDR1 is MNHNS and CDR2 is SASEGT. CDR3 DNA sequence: TGTGCCACCCGAACTTTTGGAAACACCATATATTTT. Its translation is CATRTFGNTIYF.

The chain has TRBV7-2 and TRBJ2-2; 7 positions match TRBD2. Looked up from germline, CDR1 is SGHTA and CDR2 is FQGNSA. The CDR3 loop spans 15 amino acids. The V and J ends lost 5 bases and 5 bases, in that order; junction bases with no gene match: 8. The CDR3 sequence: CASSPLGGRTGELFF. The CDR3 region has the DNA TGTGCCAGCAGCCCCCTGGGGGGGAGGACCGGGGAGCTGTTTTTT. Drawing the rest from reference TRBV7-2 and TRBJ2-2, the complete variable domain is GAGVSQSPSNKVTEKGKDVELRCDPISGHTALYWYRQSLGQGLEFLIYFQGNSAPDKSGLPSDRFSAERTGGSVSTLTIQRTQQEDSAVYLCASSPLGGRTGELFFGEGSRLTVL.

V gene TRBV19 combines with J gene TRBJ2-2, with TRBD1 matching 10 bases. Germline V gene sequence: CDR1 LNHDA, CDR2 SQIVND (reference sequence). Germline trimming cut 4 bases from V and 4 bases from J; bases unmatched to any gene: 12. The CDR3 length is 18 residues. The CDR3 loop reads CASSTGVVGQGITGELFF. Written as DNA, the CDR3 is TGTGCCAGTAGTACCGGAGTCGTGGGACAGGGGATCACCGGGGAGCTGTTTTTT. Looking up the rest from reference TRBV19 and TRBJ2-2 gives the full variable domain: DGGITQSPKYLFRKEGQNVTLSCEQNLNHDAMYWYRQDPGQGLRLIYYSQIVNDFQKGDIAEGYSVSREKKESFPLTVTSAQKNPTAFYLCASSTGVVGQGITGELFFGEGSRLTVL.